The rows below give T cell receptor beta chains drawn from one sample of a study of metastatic and nonmetastatic thyroid tumors. TCRdb recomputed clones from the PCR reads via MiXCR. The top ten hold 20% to 25% of the sample, which has about 62,000 clones, just over 4% seen once. The sample comprised blood. All receptors come from a female donor with papillary thyroid cancer or a benign thyroid nodule (not recorded which). Some clones in this sample may be carry-over from other donors' samples. CDR3s include the opening cysteine and the closing phenylalanine or tryptophan. The D gene is left open where the match is weak. Where a row states a size, it is once, few, many or the class of an expanded clone; other rows omit it.

CDR3 protein,CDR3 DNA,V gene,J gene,clone size,D gene
CASSTPPGQGGKTQYF,TGTGCCAGCAGTACCCCACCGGGACAGGGAGGAAAGACCCAGTACTTC,TRBV28,TRBJ2-5,many,TRBD1
CASSVHIDSNQPQHF,TGTGCCAGCAGTGTCCACATCGATAGCAATCAGCCCCAGCATTTT,TRBV6-1,TRBJ1-5,few,NA
CASRAAGGIRETQYF,TGTGCCAGCAGGGCGGCCGGGGGGATCCGGGAGACCCAGTACTTC,TRBV6-1,TRBJ2-5,NA,TRBD2
CSVRSETNIQYF,TGCAGTGTGCGGAGCGAAACAAACATTCAGTACTTC,TRBV20-1,TRBJ2-4,many,NA
CPSTRDSYGYTF,TGCCCCAGCACCCGAGACAGCTATGGCTACACCTTC,TRBV10-2,TRBJ1-2,NA,NA
CASKVAGEVSGAEQYF,TGTGCCAGCAAAGTAGCGGGAGAAGTCTCGGGGGCCGAGCAGTACTTC,TRBV2,TRBJ2-7,many,TRBD2
CAAGQAPGQALPKQYF,TGTGCCGCCGGACAGGCCCCGGGACAGGCCCTCCCCAAGCAGTATTTT,TRBV6-1,TRBJ2-3,few,TRBD1
CASSPAGGYGYTF,TGTGCCAGCAGTCCGGCAGGGGGCTATGGCTACACCTTC,TRBV5-1,TRBJ1-2,few,TRBD1
CASSWPHRGTEAFF,TGTGCCAGCAGCTGGCCCCACAGGGGGACTGAAGCTTTCTTT,TRBV5-6,TRBJ1-1,many,TRBD1
CATSSGTGHEQYF,TGTGCCACCAGCAGTGGGACAGGCCACGAGCAGTACTTC,TRBV12-3/TRBV12-4,TRBJ2-7,few,TRBD1
CASSRNPGIEAFF,TGTGCCAGCAGCCGAAACCCAGGGATTGAAGCTTTCTTT,TRBV12-3/TRBV12-4,TRBJ1-1,many,NA
CSAIGRALGTDTQYF,TGCAGTGCGATCGGGAGGGCCCTCGGCACAGATACGCAGTATTTT,TRBV20-1,TRBJ2-3,few,TRBD2
CASTGQLNTGELFF,TGTGCCAGCACGGGACAGCTTAACACCGGGGAGCTGTTTTTT,TRBV6-1,TRBJ2-2,NA,TRBD1
CASSRTSGSLETQYF,TGTGCCAGCAGTAGGACTAGCGGGAGTCTGGAGACCCAGTACTTC,TRBV2,TRBJ2-5,many,TRBD2
CASRSETGELFF,TGTGCCAGCAGGAGTGAGACCGGGGAGCTGTTTTTT,TRBV11-2,TRBJ2-2,many,NA
CASSISKSFYGYTF,TGTGCCAGCAGCATCTCAAAGAGTTTCTATGGCTACACCTTC,TRBV9,TRBJ1-2,NA,NA
CASSSERDGYEQYF,TGTGCCAGCAGTTCGGAGCGGGATGGGTACGAGCAGTACTTC,TRBV6-2/TRBV6-3,TRBJ2-7,medium-sized,TRBD2
CASSPAGEGGELFF,TGCGCCAGCTCCCCAGCGGGTGAGGGGGGGGAGCTGTTTTTT,TRBV5-1,TRBJ2-2,few,NA
CSARASGGAAKTFSYGYTF,TGCAGTGCTAGAGCGAGCGGTGGGGCGGCAAAAACGTTCAGCTATGGCTACACCTTC,TRBV20-1,TRBJ1-2,many,NA
CATGGDTGELFF,TGTGCCACCGGAGGGGACACCGGGGAGCTGTTTTTT,TRBV6-1,TRBJ2-2,many,NA
CASSEMAETHSGYLFF,TGTGCCAGCAGTGAAATGGCCGAGACTCACTCCGGGTATCTGTTTTTT,TRBV2,TRBJ2-2,few,NA
CASSEGAPQRSFF,TGTGCCAGCAGTGAAGGGGCGCCGCAGAGGTCTTTCTTT,TRBV2,TRBJ1-1,NA,NA
CACGFTDTQYF,TGTGCCTGTGGGTTCACAGATACGCAGTATTTT,TRBV2,TRBJ2-3,many,NA
CASSIELAGSYEQYF,TGTGCCAGTAGTATAGAACTAGCGGGCTCCTACGAGCAGTACTTC,TRBV19,TRBJ2-7,many,TRBD2
CSAIGLAGNNEQFF,TGCAGTGCTATCGGACTAGCGGGCAACAATGAGCAGTTCTTC,TRBV20-1,TRBJ2-1,many,TRBD2
CSARTSGRGFTQYF,TGCAGTGCTAGGACCAGCGGGCGGGGGTTCACGCAGTATTTT,TRBV20-1,TRBJ2-3,many,TRBD2
CATSEGETQYF,TGTGCCACCTCTGAGGGAGAGACCCAGTACTTC,TRBV6-1,TRBJ2-5,many,NA
CASSETQETQYF,TGTGCCAGCAGTGAAACCCAAGAGACCCAGTACTTC,TRBV2,TRBJ2-5,few,NA
CASRPGPNFQETQYF,TGCGCCAGCCGGCCGGGACCTAACTTCCAAGAGACCCAGTACTTC,TRBV10-2,TRBJ2-5,many,NA
CASSLGSGAGNTIYF,TGCGCCAGCAGCTTGGGCTCAGGGGCTGGAAACACCATATATTTT,TRBV5-1,TRBJ1-3,many,NA
CASSLVGGTEAFF,TGTGCCAGCAGTTTGGTAGGTGGGACTGAAGCTTTCTTT,TRBV12-3/TRBV12-4,TRBJ1-1,many,NA
CASSFVPEQYF,TGTGCCAGCAGCTTCGTACCCGAGCAGTACTTC,TRBV7-3,TRBJ2-7,many,NA
CASAGSGRAIHEQFF,TGTGCCAGCGCTGGTAGCGGGAGGGCCATCCATGAGCAGTTCTTC,TRBV6-1,TRBJ2-1,NA,TRBD2
CASSYAGGGQPQHF,TGTGCCAGCAGTTACGCAGGGGGTGGTCAGCCCCAGCATTTT,TRBV6-2/TRBV6-3,TRBJ1-5,NA,TRBD1
CASSFYQGQETQYF,TGTGCCAGCAGTTTCTATCAGGGACAAGAGACCCAGTACTTC,TRBV7-8,TRBJ2-5,many,NA
CASRELAGGSYEQYF,TGTGCCAGCAGAGAACTAGCGGGAGGCTCCTACGAGCAGTACTTC,TRBV6-2/TRBV6-3,TRBJ2-7,few,TRBD2
CASSTPGASKGNQPQHF,TGTGCCAGTAGTACACCCGGGGCCTCCAAGGGCAATCAGCCCCAGCATTTT,TRBV19,TRBJ1-5,many,NA